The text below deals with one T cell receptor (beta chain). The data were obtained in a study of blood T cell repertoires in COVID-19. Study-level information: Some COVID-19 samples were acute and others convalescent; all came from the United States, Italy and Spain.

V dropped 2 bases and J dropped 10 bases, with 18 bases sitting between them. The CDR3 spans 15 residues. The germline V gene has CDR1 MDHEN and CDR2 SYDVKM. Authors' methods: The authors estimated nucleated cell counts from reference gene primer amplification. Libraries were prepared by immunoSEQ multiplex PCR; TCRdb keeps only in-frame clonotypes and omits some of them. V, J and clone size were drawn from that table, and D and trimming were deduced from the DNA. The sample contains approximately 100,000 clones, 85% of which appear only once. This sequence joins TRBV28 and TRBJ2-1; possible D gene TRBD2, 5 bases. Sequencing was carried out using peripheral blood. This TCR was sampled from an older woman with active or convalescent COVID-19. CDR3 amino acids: CASSLIGGPRLEQFF. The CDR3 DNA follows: TGTGCCAGCAGTTTAATCGGCGGGCCCCGGTTGGAGCAGTTCTTC.